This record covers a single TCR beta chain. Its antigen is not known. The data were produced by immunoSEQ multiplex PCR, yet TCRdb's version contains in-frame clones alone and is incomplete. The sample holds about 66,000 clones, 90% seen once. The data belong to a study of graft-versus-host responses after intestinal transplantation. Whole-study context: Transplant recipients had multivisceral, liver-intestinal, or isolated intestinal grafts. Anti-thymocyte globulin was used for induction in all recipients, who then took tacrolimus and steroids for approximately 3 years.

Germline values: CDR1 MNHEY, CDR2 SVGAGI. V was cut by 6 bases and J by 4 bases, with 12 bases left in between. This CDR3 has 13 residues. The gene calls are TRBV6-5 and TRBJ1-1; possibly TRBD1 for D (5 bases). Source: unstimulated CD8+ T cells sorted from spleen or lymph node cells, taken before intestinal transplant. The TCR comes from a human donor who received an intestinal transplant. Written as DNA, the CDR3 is TGTGCCAGCAGGTGGGGCGGGGGCACTGAAGCTTTCTTT. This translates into CASRWGGGTEAFF.